The clone carrying this TCR beta chain has at least ten counts. Molecular barcoding with unique molecular identifiers was used for the TCRbeta library. A single record per CDR3 protein comes from TCRdb applying MiXCR to the PCR reads. The sample contains over 70,000 distinct CDR3 sequences, more than 7% of which appear only once. CDR3 length equals 13 residues. The germline V gene encodes CDR1 SGHVS and CDR2 FNYEAQ. The V end lost 4 bases, the J end lost 5 bases, and 11 bases lay between the germline ends. The record originates from a study of T-cell reconstitution after alpha-beta-depleted transplantation in children.

This receptor was identified in a human donor who donated a stem cell graft to a child with congenital amegakaryocytic thrombocytopenia. The chain carries TRBV7-6 and TRBJ2-5; D gene unclear. Sequenced here: PBMCs from the stem cell graft donor, sampled from the stem cell graft. The DNA for the CDR3 is TGTGCCAGCAGCTCTGCAGGTTTTGAGACCCAGTACTTC. Translation gives CASSSAGFETQYF.